This T cell receptor beta chain was obtained from a study of blood T cell repertoires in COVID-19. Study-wide context: PBMCs, B-cell-depleted T cells, or T cells were the source of the cDNA or gDNA that made up the material.

As processed by the authors: Scientists estimated how many nucleated cells there were by amplifying reference gene primers. The data were produced by immunoSEQ multiplex PCR, yet TCRdb's version contains in-frame clones alone and is incomplete. The DNA gave D and trimming, while V, J and clone size come from that table. The sample holds tens of thousands of clones, 83% seen once. Sequences were obtained from peripheral blood. The TCR comes from a woman in her sixties with acute or convalescent COVID-19.

CDR3 nucleotide sequence: TGTGCCAGCAGCGTAGTGGGTGACAGGAATAATTCACCCCTCCACTTT. It specifies CASSVVGDRNNSPLHF. The V call is TRBV9, the J call TRBJ1-6; TRBD1 might be the D (6 bases). The V end was cut by 0 bases, the J end by 5 bases, with 12 bases between. The CDR3 consists of 16 residues. Germline loops: CDR1 SGDLS, CDR2 YYNGEE.